This paragraph covers one T cell receptor beta chain sequence. The antigen remains unidentified. This sample is drawn from a study of blood T cells in healthy people across ages. Whole-study findings and limits: When one million T cells were used, diversity estimates were thought to be underestimates.

A second about 6 to 12 cycle PCR used barcoded and J-beta primers. In TCRdb, the 5' RACE reads were re-called with MiXCR into one record per CDR3 protein. Of about 730,000 distinct CDR3 sequences detected, around 46% appear once; the ten largest clones hold 20% to 25%. The donors, healthy Caucasians from Russia, were aged roughly 6 to 100. Sequencing was performed on blood. This TCR came from an older woman in good health.

The CDR3 spells CASSQDFDPSGRNNEQFF. The CDR3 nucleotides read TGCGCCAGCAGCCAAGATTTCGACCCTAGCGGGAGAAACAATGAGCAGTTCTTC. V is TRBV4-3 and J is TRBJ2-1, with TRBD2 matching over 10 bases. The CDR3 runs to 18 residues. The junction had 10 bases not matched to a gene; V was cut back by 0 bases and J by 5 bases. Germline assignment: CDR1 LGHNA and CDR2 YSLEER.